This T cell receptor beta chain originates from a study of T cell changes during pregnancy in multiple sclerosis. Assay: immunoSEQ multiplex PCR; the TCRdb copy retains only in-frame clones and omits some. The profile shows 45,000 or so clones, approximately 96% of them singletons. This CDR3 has 14 residues. Trimming pared 1 base from V and 5 bases from J, leaving 12 bases between. CDR1 is SNHLY and CDR2 is FYNNEI in the germline V gene. This sample comprised peripheral blood, obtained in the second trimester of pregnancy. The receptor's source is a female donor with multiple sclerosis, enrolled in a pregnancy study. This rearrangement joins TRBV2 to TRBJ2-7, with D perhaps TRBD2 (6 bases). CDR3 in amino acids: CASSEVGGPHEQYF. CDR3 DNA sequence: TGTGCCAGCAGTGAAGTGGGAGGCCCCCACGAGCAGTACTTC.